The subject of this entry is one T cell receptor beta chain. TCRdb's copy holds only in-frame clones and misses some; the assay was immunoSEQ multiplex PCR. The table lists over 2,500 clones, under 90% of them singletons. Germline V gene sequence: CDR1 KGHSH, CDR2 LQKENI. Trimming cost V 3 bases and J 5 bases; bases outside gene matches: 2. The CDR3 consists of 14 residues. This sample was included in a study of brain metastases from non-small cell lung cancer. Sequenced material: tissue from a brain metastasis. The receptor's source is a donor older than 35 with non-small cell lung cancer. This chain connects TRBV18 to TRBJ2-5, with 11 bases identical to TRBD2. CDR3 amino acids: CASSPLAGGETQYF. The CDR3 nucleotides read TGTGCCAGCTCACCCCTAGCGGGAGGTGAGACCCAGTACTTC.